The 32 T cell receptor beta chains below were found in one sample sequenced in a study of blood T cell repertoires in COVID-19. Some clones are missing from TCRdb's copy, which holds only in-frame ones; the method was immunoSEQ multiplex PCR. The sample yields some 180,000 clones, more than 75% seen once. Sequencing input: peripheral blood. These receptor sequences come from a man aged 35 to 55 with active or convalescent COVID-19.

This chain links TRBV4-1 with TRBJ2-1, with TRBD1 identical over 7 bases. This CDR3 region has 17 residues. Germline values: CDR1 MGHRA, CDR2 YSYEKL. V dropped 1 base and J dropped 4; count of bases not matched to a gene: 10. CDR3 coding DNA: TGCGCCAGCAGCCAAGGAGACAGGGCCTTTCCTTACAATGAGCAGTTCTTC. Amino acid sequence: CASSQGDRAFPYNEQFF.

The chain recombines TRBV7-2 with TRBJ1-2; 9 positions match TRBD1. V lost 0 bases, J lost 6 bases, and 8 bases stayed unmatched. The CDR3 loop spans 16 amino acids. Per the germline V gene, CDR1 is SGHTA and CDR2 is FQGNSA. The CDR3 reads CASSLAGQGTSHGYTF. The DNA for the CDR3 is TGTGCCAGCAGCTTAGCGGGACAGGGTACGAGTCATGGCTACACCTTC.

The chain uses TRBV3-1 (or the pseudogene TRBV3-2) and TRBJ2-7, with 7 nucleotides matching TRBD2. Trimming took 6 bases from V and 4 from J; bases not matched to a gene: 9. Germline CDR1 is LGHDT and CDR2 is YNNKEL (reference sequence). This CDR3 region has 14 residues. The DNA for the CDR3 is TGTGCCAGCAGAGGGACGGGAGGCGGGTACGAGCAGTACTTC. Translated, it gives CASRGTGGGYEQYF.

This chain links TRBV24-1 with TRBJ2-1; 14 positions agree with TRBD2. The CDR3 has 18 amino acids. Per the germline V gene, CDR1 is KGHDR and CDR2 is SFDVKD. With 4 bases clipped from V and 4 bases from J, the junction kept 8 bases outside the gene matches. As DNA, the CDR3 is TGTGCCACCAGTGACCCCGGACTAGCGGGGGGACTTTACAATGAGCAGTTCTTC. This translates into CATSDPGLAGGLYNEQFF.

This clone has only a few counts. The CDR3 region has the DNA TGTGCCAGCAGCTTACGACAGGGAAACAACTATGGCTACACCTTC. This translates into CASSLRQGNNYGYTF. This chain links TRBV5-6 with TRBJ1-2, with 7 positions matching TRBD1. CDR3 length: 15 amino acids. Germline CDR1 SGHDT, CDR2 YYEEEE. V lost 2 bases and J lost 2; bases outside the gene matches: 6. Based on the CDR3 plus reference TRBV5-6 and TRBJ1-2, the full variable domain is DAGVTQSPTHLIKTRGQQVTLRCSPKSGHDTVSWYQQALGQGPQFIFQYYEEEERQRGNFPDRFSGHQFPNYSSELNVNALLLGDSALYLCASSLRQGNNYGYTFGSGTRLTVV.

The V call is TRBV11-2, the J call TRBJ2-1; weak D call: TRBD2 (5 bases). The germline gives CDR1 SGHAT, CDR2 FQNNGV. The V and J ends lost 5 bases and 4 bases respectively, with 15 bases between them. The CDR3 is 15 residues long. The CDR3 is CASSPDGLIYNEQFF. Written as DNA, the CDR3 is TGTGCCAGCAGCCCGGACGGACTTATATACAATGAGCAGTTCTTC.

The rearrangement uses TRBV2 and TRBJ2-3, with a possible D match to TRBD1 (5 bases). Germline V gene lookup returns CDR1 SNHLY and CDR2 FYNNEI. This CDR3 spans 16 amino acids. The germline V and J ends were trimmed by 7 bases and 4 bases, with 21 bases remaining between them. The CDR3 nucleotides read TGTGCCAGCATCCAAACCTTTACCAGGGCGTCAGATACGCAGTATTTT. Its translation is CASIQTFTRASDTQYF.

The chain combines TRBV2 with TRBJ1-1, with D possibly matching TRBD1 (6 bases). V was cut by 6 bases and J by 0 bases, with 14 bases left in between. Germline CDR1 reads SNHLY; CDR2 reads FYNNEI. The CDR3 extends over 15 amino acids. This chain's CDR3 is CASRDSPPLNTEAFF. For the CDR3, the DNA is TGTGCCAGCAGGGACAGCCCGCCTTTGAACACTGAAGCTTTCTTT.

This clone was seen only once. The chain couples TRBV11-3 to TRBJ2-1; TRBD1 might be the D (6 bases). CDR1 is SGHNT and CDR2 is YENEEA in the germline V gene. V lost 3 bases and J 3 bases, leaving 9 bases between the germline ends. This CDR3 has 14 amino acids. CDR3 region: CASSFRGGYNEQFF. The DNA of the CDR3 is TGTGCCAGCAGCTTCAGGGGCGGCTACAATGAGCAGTTCTTC.

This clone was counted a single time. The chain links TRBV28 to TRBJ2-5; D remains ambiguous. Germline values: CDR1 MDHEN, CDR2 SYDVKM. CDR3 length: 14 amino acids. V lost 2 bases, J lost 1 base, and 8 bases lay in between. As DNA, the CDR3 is TGTGCCAGCAGTTTAGCACAGATCCAAGAGACCCAGTACTTC. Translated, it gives CASSLAQIQETQYF.

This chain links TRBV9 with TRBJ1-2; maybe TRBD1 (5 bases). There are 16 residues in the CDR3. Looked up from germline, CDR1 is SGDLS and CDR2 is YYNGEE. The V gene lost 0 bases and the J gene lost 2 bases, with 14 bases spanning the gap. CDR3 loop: CASSVATGTTNYGYTF. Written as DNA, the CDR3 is TGTGCCAGCAGCGTAGCTACGGGGACTACCAACTATGGCTACACCTTC.

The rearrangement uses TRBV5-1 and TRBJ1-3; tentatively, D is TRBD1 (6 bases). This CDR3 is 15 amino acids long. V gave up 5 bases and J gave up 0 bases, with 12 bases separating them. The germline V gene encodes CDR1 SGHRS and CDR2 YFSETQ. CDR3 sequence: CASSFSGDSGNTIYF. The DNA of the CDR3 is TGCGCCAGCAGTTTTTCAGGGGACTCTGGAAACACCATATATTTT.

CDR3 nucleotide sequence: TGTGCCAGCAGCCAAGTGATAGGACTGGGAAATGAGCAGTTCTTC. Amino acid sequence: CASSQVIGLGNEQFF. V gene TRBV4-2 combines with J gene TRBJ2-1, with a possible D match to TRBD2 (5 bases). The CDR3 is made up of 15 amino acids. Germline-derived CDR1 and CDR2 are LGHNA and YNFKEQ. Trimming pared 1 base from V and 7 bases from J, leaving 14 bases between.

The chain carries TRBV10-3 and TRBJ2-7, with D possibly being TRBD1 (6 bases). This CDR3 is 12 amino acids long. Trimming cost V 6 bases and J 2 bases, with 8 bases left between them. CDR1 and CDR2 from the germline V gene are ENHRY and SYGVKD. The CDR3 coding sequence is TGTGCCATCAGACGGGACACCTACGAGCAGTACTTC. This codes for CAIRRDTYEQYF.

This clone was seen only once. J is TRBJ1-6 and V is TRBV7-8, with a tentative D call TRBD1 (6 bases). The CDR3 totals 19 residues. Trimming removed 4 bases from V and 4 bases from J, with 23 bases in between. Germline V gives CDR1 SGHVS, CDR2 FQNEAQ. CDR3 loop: CASSSVRGFTGIYNSPLHF. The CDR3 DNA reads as TGTGCCAGCAGCTCCGTAAGAGGTTTTACAGGGATTTATAATTCACCCCTCCACTTT.

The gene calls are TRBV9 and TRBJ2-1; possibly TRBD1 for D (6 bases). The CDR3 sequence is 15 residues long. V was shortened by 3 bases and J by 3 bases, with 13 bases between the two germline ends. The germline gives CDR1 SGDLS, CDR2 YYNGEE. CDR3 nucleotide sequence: TGTGCCAGCAGCGCGAGGGGGATAGGCTACAATGAGCAGTTCTTC. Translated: CASSARGIGYNEQFF.

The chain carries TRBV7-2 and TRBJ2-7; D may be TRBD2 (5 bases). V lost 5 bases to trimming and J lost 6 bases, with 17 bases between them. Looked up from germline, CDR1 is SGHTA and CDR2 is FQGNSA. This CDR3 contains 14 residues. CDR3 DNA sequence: TGTGCCAGCAGCCCACCCCCGGGGATTGCCGAGCAGTACTTC. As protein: CASSPPPGIAEQYF.

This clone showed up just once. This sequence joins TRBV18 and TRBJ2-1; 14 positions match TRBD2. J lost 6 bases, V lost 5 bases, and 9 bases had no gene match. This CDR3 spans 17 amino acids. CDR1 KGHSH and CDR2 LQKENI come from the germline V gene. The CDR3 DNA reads TGTGCCAGCTCAAAGACTAGCGGGGGGGCCGGGAGCAATGAGCAGTTCTTC. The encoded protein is CASSKTSGGAGSNEQFF.

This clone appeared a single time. CDR3 coding DNA: TGTGCCAGCAGTTCCGGGACAGGGTTACTCTCTGAAGCTTTCTTT. Protein sequence: CASSSGTGLLSEAFF. The chain links TRBV5-4 to TRBJ1-1; 9 bases agree with TRBD1. V was clipped by 5 bases and J by 6 bases; unmatched bases: 11. The CDR3 is 15 residues long. Germline lookup yields CDR1 SGHNT and CDR2 YYREEE (reference sequence). Looking up the rest from reference TRBV5-4 and TRBJ1-1 gives the full variable domain: ETGVTQSPTHLIKTRGQQVTLRCSSQSGHNTVSWYQQALGQGPQFIFQYYREEENGRGNFPPRFSGLQFPNYSSELNVNALELDDSALYLCASSSGTGLLSEAFFGQGTRLTVV.

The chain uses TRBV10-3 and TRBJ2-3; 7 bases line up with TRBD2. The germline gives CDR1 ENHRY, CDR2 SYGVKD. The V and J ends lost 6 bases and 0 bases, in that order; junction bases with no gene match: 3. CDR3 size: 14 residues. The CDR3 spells CAIRGSGSTDTQYF. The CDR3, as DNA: TGTGCCATCAGGGGTAGCGGGAGCACAGATACGCAGTATTTT.

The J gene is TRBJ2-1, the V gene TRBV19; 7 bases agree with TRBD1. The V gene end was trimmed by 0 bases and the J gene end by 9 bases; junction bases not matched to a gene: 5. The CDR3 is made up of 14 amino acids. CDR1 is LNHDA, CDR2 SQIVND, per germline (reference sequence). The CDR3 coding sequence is TGTGCCAGTAGTATAGATAGACAGGGTAGTGAGCAGTTCTTC. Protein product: CASSIDRQGSEQFF.

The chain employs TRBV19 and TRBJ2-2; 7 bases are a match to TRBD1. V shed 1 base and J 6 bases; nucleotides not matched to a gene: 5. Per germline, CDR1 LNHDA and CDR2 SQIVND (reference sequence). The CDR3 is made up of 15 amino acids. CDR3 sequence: CASSIAAGGAGELFF. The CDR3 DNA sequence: TGTGCCAGTAGTATAGCGGCAGGGGGAGCCGGGGAGCTGTTTTTT. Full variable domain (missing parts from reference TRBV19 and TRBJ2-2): DGGITQSPKYLFRKEGQNVTLSCEQNLNHDAMYWYRQDPGQGLRLIYYSQIVNDFQKGDIAEGYSVSREKKESFPLTVTSAQKNPTAFYLCASSIAAGGAGELFFGEGSRLTVL.

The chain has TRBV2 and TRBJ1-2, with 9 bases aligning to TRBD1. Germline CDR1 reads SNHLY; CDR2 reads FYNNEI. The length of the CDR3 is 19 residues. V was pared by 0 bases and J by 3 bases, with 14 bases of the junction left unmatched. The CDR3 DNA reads TGTGCCAGCAGTGAAGCGCGGAAGTTTGGAACAGGGGGCGACTATGGCTACACCTTC. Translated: CASSEARKFGTGGDYGYTF.

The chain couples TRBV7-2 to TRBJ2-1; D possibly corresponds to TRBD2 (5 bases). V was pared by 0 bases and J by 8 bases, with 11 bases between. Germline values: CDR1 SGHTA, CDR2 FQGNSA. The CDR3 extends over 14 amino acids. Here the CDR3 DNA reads TGTGCCAGCAGCTTAGCCGGGAAGGTCTATGAGCAGTTCTTC. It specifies CASSLAGKVYEQFF. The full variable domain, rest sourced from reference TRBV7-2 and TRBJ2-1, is GAGVSQSPSNKVTEKGKDVELRCDPISGHTALYWYRQSLGQGLEFLIYFQGNSAPDKSGLPSDRFSAERTGGSVSTLTIQRTQQEDSAVYLCASSLAGKVYEQFFGPGTRLTVL.

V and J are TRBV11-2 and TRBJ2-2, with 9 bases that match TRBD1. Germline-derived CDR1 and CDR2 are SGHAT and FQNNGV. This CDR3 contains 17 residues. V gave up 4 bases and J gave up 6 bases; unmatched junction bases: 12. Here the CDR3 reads CASSSRGRTGVAGELFF. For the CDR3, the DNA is TGTGCCAGCAGCTCCCGAGGCCGGACAGGGGTGGCCGGGGAGCTGTTTTTT.

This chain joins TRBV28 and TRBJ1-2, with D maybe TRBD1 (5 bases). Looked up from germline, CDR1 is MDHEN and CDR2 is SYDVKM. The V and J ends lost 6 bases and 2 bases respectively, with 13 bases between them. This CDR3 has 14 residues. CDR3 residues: CASSTAGINYGYTF. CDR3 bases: TGTGCCAGCAGCACCGCAGGGATCAACTATGGCTACACCTTC.

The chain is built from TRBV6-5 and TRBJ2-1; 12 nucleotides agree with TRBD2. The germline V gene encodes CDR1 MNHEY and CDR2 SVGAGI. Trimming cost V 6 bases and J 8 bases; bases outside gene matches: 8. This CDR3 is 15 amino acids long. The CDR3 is CASRDATSGSYEQFF. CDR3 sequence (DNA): TGTGCCAGCAGGGACGCGACTAGCGGGAGCTATGAGCAGTTCTTC.

The CDR3 nucleotides read TGTGCCAGCAGCCGTAGGACAGGGGCTAGCGCCTCTTTTAATTCACCCCTCCACTTT. Translating gives CASSRRTGASASFNSPLHF. The chain has TRBV3-1 (or the pseudogene TRBV3-2) and TRBJ1-6, with 9 bases lining up with TRBD1. The V gene end was trimmed by 4 bases and the J gene end by 6 bases; junction bases not matched to a gene: 16. This CDR3 comprises 19 residues. Germline V CDR1 and CDR2: LGHDT, YNNKEL (reference sequence).

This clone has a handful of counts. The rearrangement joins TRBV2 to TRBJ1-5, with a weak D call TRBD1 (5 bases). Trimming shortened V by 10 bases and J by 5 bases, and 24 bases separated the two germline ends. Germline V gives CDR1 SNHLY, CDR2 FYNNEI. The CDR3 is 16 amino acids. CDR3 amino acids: CATKPQTAWGDQPQHF. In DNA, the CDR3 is TGTGCCACCAAACCTCAAACCGCGTGGGGCGATCAGCCCCAGCATTTT. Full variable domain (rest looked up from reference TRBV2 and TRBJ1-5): EPEVTQTPSHQVTQMGQEVILRCVPISNHLYFYWYRQILGQKVEFLVSFYNNEISEKSEIFDDQFSVERPDGSNFTLKIRSTKLEDSAMYFCATKPQTAWGDQPQHFGDGTRLSIL.

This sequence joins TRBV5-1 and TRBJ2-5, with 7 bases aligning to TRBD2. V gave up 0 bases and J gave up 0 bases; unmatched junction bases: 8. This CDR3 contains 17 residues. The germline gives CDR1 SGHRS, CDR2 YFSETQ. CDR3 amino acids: CASSLEDVRGNQETQYF. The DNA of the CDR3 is TGCGCCAGCAGCTTGGAGGATGTGCGGGGGAACCAAGAGACCCAGTACTTC.

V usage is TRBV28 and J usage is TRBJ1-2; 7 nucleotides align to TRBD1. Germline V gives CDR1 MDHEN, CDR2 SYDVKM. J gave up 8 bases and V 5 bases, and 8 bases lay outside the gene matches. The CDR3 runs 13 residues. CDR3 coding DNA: TGTGCCAGCAGTCTCCGGGACAGTCTAGGCTACACCTTC. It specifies CASSLRDSLGYTF.

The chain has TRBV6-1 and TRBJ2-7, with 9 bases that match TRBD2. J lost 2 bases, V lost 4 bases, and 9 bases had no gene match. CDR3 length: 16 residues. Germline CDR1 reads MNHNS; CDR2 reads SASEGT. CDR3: CASSGPLAGRPYEQYF. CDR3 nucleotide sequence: TGTGCCAGCAGTGGCCCTCTAGCGGGACGGCCCTACGAGCAGTACTTC.